A selection of T cell receptor beta chains follows, all from one sample in a study of cytomegalovirus exposure and HLA in healthy donors. Sequencing used immunoSEQ multiplex PCR; TCRdb keeps in-frame clones, though not all of them. The sample shows roughly 140,000 clones, nearly 80% of them seen only once. Sequenced input: PBMCs. Every receptor here comes from a man aged 40-55 years in good health and CMV-seropositive. CDR3s include the opening cysteine and the closing phenylalanine or tryptophan. D genes are given only for firm matches. Expanded clones get a size class; other rows say once, few or many, or leave the size out.

clone size	V gene	D gene	J gene	CDR3 length	CDR3 protein	CDR3 DNA
.	TRBV7-8	TRBD1	TRBJ1-2	15	CASSRQGVRNYGYTF	TGTGCCAGCAGCCGACAGGGGGTACGAAACTATGGCTACACCTTC
.	TRBV14	TRBD2	TRBJ2-1	16	CASSRGGSPSYNEQFF	TGTGCCAGCAGCCGGGGAGGGAGCCCCTCCTACAATGAGCAGTTCTTC
.	TRBV9	.	TRBJ2-3	17	CASSVETLEFGTDTQYF	TGTGCCAGCAGCGTAGAGACTCTAGAGTTCGGCACAGATACGCAGTATTTT
.	TRBV5-1	TRBD1	TRBJ2-2	16	CASSLVAGGYTGELFF	TGCGCCAGCAGCTTGGTAGCAGGGGGCTACACCGGGGAGCTGTTTTTT
.	TRBV2	.	TRBJ1-5	15	CASTSRQISNQPQHF	TGTGCCAGCACCTCCCGTCAGATTAGCAATCAGCCCCAGCATTTT
.	TRBV19	.	TRBJ2-5	15	CARDGSIGFEETQYF	TGTGCCAGGGACGGGAGTATCGGGTTCGAAGAGACCCAGTACTTC
.	TRBV27	TRBD2	TRBJ2-2	17	CASSFLAGGGNTGELFF	TGTGCCAGCAGTTTCTTAGCGGGAGGGGGGAACACCGGGGAGCTGTTTTTT
.	TRBV5-8	.	TRBJ1-5	13	CASSLTGTQPQHF	TGTGCCAGCAGCTTAACAGGGACTCAGCCCCAGCATTTT
.	TRBV9	TRBD2	TRBJ2-3	17	CASSALGLAGGGDTQYF	TGTGCCAGCAGCGCCCTGGGACTAGCGGGAGGAGGAGATACGCAGTATTTT
.	TRBV29-1	.	TRBJ1-2	16	CSVEDPGFGRGYGYTF	TGCAGCGTTGAAGATCCCGGTTTCGGGAGAGGCTATGGCTACACCTTC
.	TRBV30	.	TRBJ2-7	12	CAWSPPLGEQYF	TGTGCCTGGAGTCCCCCGCTCGGCGAGCAGTACTTC
.	TRBV7-9	.	TRBJ1-1	13	CSSSLLSNTEAFF	TGTTCCAGCAGCTTGCTAAGCAACACTGAAGCTTTCTTT
.	TRBV4-1	.	TRBJ1-1	15	CASSQPLQLRTEAFF	TGCGCCAGCAGCCAACCCCTCCAATTGAGGACTGAAGCTTTCTTT
once	TRBV6-1	.	TRBJ2-7	14	CASTRDSVSYEQYF	TGTGCCAGCACCCGAGACAGCGTCTCCTACGAGCAGTACTTC